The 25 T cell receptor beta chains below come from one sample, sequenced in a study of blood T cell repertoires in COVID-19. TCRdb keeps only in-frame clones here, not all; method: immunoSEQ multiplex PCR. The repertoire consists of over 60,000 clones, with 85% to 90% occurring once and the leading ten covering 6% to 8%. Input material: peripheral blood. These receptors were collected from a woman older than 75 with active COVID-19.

The CDR3 bases are TGTGCCAGCTCACCACCCGAGGAGGCCCCGGAGACCCAGTACTTC. Translated: CASSPPEEAPETQYF. The chain recombines TRBV18 with TRBJ2-5; TRBD2 might be the D (5 bases). Germline lookup yields CDR1 KGHSH and CDR2 LQKENI. V lost 0 bases to trimming and J lost 5 bases, with 13 bases between them. The CDR3 extends over 15 amino acids.

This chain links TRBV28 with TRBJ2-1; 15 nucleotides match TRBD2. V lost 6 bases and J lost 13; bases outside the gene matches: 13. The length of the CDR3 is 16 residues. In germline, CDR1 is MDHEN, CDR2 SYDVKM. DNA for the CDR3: TGTGCCAGCAGACCCGGGACTAGCGGGAGGACCCGTTCACAGTTCTTC. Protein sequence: CASRPGTSGRTRSQFF.

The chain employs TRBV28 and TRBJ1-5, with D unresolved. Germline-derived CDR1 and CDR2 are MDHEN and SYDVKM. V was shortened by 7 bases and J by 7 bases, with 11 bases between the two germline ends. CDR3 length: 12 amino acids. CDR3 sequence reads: CASTQDFQPQHF. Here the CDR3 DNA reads TGTGCCAGCACTCAGGATTTCCAGCCCCAGCATTTT.

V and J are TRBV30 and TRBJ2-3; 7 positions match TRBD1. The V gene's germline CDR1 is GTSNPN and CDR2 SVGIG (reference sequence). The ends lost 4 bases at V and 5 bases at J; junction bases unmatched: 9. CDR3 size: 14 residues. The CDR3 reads CAWTSGGRIDTQYF. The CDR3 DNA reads TGTGCCTGGACCTCAGGGGGTCGTATAGATACGCAGTATTTT. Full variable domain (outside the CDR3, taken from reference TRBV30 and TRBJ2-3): SQTIHQWPATLVQPVGSPLSLECTVEGTSNPNLYWYRQAAGRGLQLLFYSVGIGQISSEVPQNLSASRPQDRQFILSSKKLLLSDSGFYLCAWTSGGRIDTQYFGPGTRLTVL.

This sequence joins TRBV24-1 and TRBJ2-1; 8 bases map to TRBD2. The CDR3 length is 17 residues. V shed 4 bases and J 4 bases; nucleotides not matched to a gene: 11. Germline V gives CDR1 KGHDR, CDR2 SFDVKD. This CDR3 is CATSDPAGTSVYNEQFF. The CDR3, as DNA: TGTGCCACCAGTGACCCCGCCGGGACTAGTGTGTACAATGAGCAGTTCTTC.

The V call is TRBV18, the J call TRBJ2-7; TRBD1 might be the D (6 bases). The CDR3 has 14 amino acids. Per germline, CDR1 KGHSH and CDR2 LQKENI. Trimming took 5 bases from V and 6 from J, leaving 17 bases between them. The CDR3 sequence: CASSGDTSSAEQYF. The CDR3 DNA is TGTGCCAGCTCAGGGGACACCTCGTCCGCCGAGCAGTACTTC.

The CDR3 reads CASSWTGNQPQHF. The CDR3 nucleotides are TGTGCCAGCAGTTGGACAGGGAATCAGCCCCAGCATTTT. The rearrangement joins TRBV6-2 or TRBV6-3 to TRBJ1-5; 8 nucleotides agree with TRBD1. V shed 4 bases, J shed 4 bases, and the junction held 0 bases outside the gene matches. CDR1 and CDR2 from the germline V gene are MNHEY and SVGEGT. CDR3 length: 13 amino acids.

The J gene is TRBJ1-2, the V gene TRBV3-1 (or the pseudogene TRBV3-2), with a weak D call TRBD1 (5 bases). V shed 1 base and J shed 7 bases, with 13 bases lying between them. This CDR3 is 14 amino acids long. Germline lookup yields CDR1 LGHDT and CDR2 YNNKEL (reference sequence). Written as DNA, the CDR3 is TGTGCCAGCAGCCAAGGACGGACATCGATTGGCTACACCTTC. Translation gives CASSQGRTSIGYTF.

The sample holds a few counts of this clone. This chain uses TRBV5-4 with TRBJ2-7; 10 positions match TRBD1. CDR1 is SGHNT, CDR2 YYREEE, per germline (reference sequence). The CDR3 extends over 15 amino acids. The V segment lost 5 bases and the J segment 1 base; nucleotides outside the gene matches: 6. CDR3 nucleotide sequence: TGTGCCAGCAGTTTACCGGGACAGGGGTCCTACGAGCAGTACTTC. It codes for CASSLPGQGSYEQYF.

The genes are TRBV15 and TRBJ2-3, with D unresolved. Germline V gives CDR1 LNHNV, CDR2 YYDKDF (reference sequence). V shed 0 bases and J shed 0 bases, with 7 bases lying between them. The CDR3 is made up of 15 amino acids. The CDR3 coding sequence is TGTGCCACCAGCAGAGACCGGGTTAGCACAGATACGCAGTATTTT. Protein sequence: CATSRDRVSTDTQYF.

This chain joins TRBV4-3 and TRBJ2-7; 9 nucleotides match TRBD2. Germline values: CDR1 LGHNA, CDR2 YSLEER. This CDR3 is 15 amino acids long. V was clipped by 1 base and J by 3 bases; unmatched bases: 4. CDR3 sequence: CASSQGLAGIYEQYF. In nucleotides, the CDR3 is TGCGCCAGCAGCCAAGGGCTAGCGGGAATCTACGAGCAGTACTTC.

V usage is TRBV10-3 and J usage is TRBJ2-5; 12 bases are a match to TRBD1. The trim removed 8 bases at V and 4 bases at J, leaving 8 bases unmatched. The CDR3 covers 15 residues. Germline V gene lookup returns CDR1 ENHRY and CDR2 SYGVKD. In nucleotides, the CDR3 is TGTGCCATCGGGGACAGGGGGCACGGGGGAGAGACCCAGTACTTC. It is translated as CAIGDRGHGGETQYF.

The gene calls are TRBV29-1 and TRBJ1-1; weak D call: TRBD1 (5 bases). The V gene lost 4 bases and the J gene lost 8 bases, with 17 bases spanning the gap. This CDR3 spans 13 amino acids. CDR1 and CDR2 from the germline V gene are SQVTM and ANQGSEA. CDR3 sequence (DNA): TGCAGCGTTGTCTCAGGGTCCCCCCGAGAAGCTTTCTTT. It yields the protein CSVVSGSPREAFF. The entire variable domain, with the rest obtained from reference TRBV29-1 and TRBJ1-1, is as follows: SAVISQKPSRDICQRGTSLTIQCQVDSQVTMMFWYRQQPGQSLTLIATANQGSEATYESGFVIDKFPISRPNLTFSTLTVSNMSPEDSSIYLCSVVSGSPREAFFGQGTRLTVV.

CDR3 DNA: TGTGCCAGCAGTTTCGGACTAGCGGAACTATCCTACGAGCAGTACTTC. Protein sequence: CASSFGLAELSYEQYF. The chain uses TRBV6-2 or TRBV6-3 and TRBJ2-7; TRBD2 agrees at 10 bases. Germline trimming cut 4 bases from V and 1 base from J; bases unmatched to any gene: 7. CDR1 MNHEY and CDR2 SVGEGT come from the germline V gene. This CDR3 contains 16 residues.

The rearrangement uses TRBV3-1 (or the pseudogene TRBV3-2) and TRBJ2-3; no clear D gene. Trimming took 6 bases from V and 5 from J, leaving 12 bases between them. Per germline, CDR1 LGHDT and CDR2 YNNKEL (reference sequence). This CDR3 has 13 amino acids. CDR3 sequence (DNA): TGTGCCAGCAGTCCTATGACAAAAGATACGCAGTATTTT. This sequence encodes CASSPMTKDTQYF.

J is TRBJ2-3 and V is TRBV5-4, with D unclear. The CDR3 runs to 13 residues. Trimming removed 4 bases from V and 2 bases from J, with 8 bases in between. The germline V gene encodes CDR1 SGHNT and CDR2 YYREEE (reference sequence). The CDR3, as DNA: TGTGCCAGCAGCCGACACTTCACAGATACGCAGTATTTT. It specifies CASSRHFTDTQYF.

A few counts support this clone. CDR3 sequence: CASSLGTSGNNEQFF. CDR3 sequence (DNA): TGTGCCAGCAGCTTAGGGACTAGCGGTAACAATGAGCAGTTCTTC. The chain carries TRBV11-2 and TRBJ2-1, with 10 positions matching TRBD2. Germline lookup yields CDR1 SGHAT and CDR2 FQNNGV. Trimming took 1 base from V and 5 from J; bases not matched to a gene: 2. This CDR3 has 15 amino acids.

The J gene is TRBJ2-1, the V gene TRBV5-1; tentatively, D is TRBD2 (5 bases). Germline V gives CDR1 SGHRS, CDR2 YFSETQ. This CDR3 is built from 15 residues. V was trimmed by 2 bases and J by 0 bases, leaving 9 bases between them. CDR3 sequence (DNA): TGCGCCAGCAGCTTCAGGACTTACTCCTACAATGAGCAGTTCTTC. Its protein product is CASSFRTYSYNEQFF.

CDR3 sequence reads: CASSQDATSGRRNIQYF. CDR3 nucleotides: TGCGCCAGCAGCCAAGATGCAACTAGCGGGAGAAGGAACATTCAGTACTTC. The chain employs TRBV4-3 and TRBJ2-4; 11 bases line up with TRBD2. With V trimmed by 0 bases and J by 7 bases, 8 bases remained unmatched. The length of the CDR3 is 17 residues. CDR1 and CDR2 (germline): LGHNA, YSLEER.

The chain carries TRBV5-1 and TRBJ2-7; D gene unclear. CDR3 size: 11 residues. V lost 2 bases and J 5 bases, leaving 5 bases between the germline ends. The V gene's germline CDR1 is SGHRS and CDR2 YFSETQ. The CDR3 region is CASSFEDEQYF. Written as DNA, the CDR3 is TGCGCCAGCAGCTTCGAGGACGAGCAGTACTTC.

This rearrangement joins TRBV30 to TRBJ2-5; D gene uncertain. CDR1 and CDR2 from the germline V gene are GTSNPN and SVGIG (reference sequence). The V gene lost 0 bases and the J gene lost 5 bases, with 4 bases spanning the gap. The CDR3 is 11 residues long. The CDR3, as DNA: TGTGCCTGGAGTGTCTCGGAGACCCAGTACTTC. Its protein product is CAWSVSETQYF.

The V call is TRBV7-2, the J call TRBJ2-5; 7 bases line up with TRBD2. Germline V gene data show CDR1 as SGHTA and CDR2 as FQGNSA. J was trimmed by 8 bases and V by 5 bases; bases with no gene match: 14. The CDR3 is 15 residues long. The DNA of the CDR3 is TGTGCCAGCAGCCGGGGCTCGCCGGGGGAGGGAACCCAGTACTTC. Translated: CASSRGSPGEGTQYF.

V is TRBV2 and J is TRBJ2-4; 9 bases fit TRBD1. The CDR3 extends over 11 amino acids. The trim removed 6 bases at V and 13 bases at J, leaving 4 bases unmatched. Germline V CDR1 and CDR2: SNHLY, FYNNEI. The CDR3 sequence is CASRMTGGQYF. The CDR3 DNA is TGTGCCAGCAGAATGACAGGGGGGCAGTACTTC.

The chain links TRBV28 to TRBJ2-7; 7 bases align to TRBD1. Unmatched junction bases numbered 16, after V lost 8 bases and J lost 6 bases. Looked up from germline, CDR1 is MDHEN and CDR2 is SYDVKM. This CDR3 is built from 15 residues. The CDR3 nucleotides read TGTGCCAGCCCCCCCCACCGACAGGGAAGTGGCGAGCAGTACTTC. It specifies CASPPHRQGSGEQYF.

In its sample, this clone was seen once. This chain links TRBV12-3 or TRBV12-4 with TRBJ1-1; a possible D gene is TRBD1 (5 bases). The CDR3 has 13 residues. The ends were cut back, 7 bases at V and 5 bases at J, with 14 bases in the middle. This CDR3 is CASTPWGRTEAFF. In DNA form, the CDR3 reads TGTGCCAGCACTCCCTGGGGCAGGACTGAAGCTTTCTTT.